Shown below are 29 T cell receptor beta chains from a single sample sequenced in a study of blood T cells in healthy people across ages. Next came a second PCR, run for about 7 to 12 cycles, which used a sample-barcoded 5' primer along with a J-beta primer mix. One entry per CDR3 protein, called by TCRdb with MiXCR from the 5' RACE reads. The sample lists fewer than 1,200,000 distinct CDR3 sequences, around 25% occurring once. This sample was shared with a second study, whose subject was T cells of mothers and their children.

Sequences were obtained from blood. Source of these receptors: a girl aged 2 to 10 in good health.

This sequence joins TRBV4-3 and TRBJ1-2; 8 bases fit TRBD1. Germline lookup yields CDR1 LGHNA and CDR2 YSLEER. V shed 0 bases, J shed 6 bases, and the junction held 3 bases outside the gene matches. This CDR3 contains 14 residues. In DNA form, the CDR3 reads TGCGCCAGCAGCCAAGAGACAGGGGCTGATGGCTACACCTTC. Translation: CASSQETGADGYTF.

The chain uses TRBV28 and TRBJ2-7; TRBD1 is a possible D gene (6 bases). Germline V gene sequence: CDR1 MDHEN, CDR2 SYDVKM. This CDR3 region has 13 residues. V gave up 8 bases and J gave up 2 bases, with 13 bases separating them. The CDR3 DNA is TGTGCCAGCCTGGGACAAGACCCCTACGAGCAGTACTTC. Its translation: CASLGQDPYEQYF. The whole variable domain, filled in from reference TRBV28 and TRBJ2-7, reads DVKVTQSSRYLVKRTGEKVFLECVQDMDHENMFWYRQDPGLGLRLIYFSYDVKMKEKGDIPEGYSVSREKKERFSLILESASTNQTSMYLCASLGQDPYEQYFGPGTRLTVT.

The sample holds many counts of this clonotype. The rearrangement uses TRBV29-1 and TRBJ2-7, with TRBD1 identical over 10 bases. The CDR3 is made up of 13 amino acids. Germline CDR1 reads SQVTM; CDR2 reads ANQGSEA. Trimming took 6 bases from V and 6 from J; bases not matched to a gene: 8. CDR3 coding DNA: TGCAGCGTAACCTCCGGGACAGGGGCCGAGCAGTACTTC. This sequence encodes CSVTSGTGAEQYF.

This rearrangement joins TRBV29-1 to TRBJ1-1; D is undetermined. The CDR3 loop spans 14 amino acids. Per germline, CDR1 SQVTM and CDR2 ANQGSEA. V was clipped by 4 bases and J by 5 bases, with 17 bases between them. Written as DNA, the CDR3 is TGCAGCGTTGTAAACCGAGCCACGCGGACTGAAGCTTTCTTT. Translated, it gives CSVVNRATRTEAFF.

The CDR3 DNA sequence: TGCAGCGTTGCTGACAGGGAATTCTTTGAGACTGAAGCTTTCTTT. This translates into CSVADREFFETEAFF. The gene calls are TRBV29-1 and TRBJ1-1, with 7 bases fitting TRBD1. V lost 4 bases and J lost 5; bases outside the gene matches: 13. The germline V gene has CDR1 SQVTM and CDR2 ANQGSEA. CDR3 length: 15 residues.

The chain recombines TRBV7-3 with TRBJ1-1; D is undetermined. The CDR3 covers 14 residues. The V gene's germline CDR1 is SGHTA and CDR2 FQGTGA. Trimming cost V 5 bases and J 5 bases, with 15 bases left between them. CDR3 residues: CASSPLAGGTEAFF. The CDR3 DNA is TGTGCCAGCAGCCCACTCGCCGGAGGGACTGAAGCTTTCTTT.

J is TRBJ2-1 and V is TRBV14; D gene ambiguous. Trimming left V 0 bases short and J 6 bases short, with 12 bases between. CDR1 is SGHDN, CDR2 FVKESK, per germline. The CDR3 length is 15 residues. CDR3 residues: CASSQDPPAINEQFF. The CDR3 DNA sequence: TGTGCCAGCAGCCAAGATCCCCCAGCTATCAATGAGCAGTTCTTC.

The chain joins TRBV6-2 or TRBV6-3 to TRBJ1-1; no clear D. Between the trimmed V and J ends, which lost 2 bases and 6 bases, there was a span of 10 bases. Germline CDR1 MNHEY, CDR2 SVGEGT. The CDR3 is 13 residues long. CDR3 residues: CASSYKWRSEAFF. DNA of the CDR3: TGTGCCAGCAGTTACAAATGGCGGTCTGAAGCTTTCTTT.

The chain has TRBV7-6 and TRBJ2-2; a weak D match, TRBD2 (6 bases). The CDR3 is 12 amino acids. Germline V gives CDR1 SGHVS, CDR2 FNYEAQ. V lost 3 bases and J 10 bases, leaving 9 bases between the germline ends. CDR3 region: CASSLGGPELFF. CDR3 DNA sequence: TGTGCCAGCAGCTTGGGGGGTCCGGAGCTGTTTTTT.

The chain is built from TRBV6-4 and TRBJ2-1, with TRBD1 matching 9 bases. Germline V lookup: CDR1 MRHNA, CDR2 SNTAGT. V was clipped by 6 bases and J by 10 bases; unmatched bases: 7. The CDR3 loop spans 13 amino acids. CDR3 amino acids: CASSRDRDSEQFF. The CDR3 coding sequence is TGTGCCAGCAGCCGGGACAGGGATTCGGAGCAGTTCTTC.

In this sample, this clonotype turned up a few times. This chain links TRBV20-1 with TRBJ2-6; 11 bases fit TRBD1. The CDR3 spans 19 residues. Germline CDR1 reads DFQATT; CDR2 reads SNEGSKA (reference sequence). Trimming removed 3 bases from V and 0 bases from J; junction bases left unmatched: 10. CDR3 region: CSASPWDRGYTSGANVLTF. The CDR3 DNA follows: TGCAGTGCTAGCCCCTGGGACAGGGGGTATACCTCTGGGGCCAACGTCCTGACTTTC.

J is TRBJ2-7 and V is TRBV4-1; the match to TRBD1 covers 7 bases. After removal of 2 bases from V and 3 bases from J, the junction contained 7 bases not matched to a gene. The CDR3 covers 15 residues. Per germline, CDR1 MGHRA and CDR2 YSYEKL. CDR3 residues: CASSQSPGQSYEQYF. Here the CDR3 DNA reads TGCGCCAGCAGCCAATCCCCGGGACAGAGCTACGAGCAGTACTTC.

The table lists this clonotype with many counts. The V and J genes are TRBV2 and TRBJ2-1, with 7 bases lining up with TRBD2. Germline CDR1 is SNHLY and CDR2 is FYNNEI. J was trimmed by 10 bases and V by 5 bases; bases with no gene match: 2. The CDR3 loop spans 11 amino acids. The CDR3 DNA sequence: TGTGCCAGCAGTCCGGGACTAGAGCAGTTCTTC. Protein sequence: CASSPGLEQFF.

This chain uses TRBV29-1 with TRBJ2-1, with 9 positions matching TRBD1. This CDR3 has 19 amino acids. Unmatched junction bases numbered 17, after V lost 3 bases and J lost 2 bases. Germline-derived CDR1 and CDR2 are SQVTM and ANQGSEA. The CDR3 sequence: CSVETVPGQGQNTYNEQFF. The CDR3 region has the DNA TGCAGCGTTGAGACGGTCCCGGGACAGGGTCAAAACACCTACAATGAGCAGTTCTTC.

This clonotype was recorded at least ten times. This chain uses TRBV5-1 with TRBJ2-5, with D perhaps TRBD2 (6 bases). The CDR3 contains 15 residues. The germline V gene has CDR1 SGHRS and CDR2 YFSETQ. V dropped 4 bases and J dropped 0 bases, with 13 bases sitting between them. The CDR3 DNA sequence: TGCGCCAGCAGCGCCTGGGCGGGACACCAAGAGACCCAGTACTTC. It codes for CASSAWAGHQETQYF.

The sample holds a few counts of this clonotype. In DNA, the CDR3 is TGCAGTGCTAGAGCGGATAGCGGGAGATTCTCCTACAATGAGCAGTTCTTC. The encoded protein is CSARADSGRFSYNEQFF. This chain links TRBV20-1 with TRBJ2-1, with 9 bases aligning to TRBD2. Germline lookup yields CDR1 DFQATT and CDR2 SNEGSKA (reference sequence). This CDR3 has 17 amino acids. V trimming: 1 base; J trimming: 0 bases; junction bases outside the gene matches: 7.

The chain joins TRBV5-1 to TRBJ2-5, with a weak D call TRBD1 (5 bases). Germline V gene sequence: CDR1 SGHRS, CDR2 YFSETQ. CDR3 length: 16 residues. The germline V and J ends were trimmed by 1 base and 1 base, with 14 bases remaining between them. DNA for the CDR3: TGCGCCAGCAGCTTGTGGGGTCAGGGTCTCCAAGAGACCCAGTACTTC. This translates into CASSLWGQGLQETQYF.

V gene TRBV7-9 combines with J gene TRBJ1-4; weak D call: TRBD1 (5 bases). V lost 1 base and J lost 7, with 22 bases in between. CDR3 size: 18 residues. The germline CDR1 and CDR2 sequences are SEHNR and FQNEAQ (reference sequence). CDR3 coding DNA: TGTGCCAGCAGCTTAGGCTCGGGGACTCGAGAGCGTTCTGAAAAACTGTTTTTT. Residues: CASSLGSGTRERSEKLFF.

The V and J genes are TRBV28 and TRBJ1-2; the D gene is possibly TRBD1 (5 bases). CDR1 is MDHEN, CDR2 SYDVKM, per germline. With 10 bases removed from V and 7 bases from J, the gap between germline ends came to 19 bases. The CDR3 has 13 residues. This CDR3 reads CATERPGRSGYTF. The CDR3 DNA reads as TGTGCCACGGAGAGACCAGGGAGAAGTGGCTACACCTTC.

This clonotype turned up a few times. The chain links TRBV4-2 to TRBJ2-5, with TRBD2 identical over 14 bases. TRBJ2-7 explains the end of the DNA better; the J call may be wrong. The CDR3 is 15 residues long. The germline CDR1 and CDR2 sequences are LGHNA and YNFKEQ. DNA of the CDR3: TGTGCCAGCAGCCAGACTAGCGGGGGGGCTTACGAGCAGTACTTC. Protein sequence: CASSQTSGGAYEQYF.

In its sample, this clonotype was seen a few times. CDR3: CSARAPYEVEHGYTF. The DNA for the CDR3 is TGCAGTGCTAGAGCCCCCTATGAGGTGGAACACGGCTACACCTTC. The rearrangement links TRBV20-1 to TRBJ1-2; D call uncertain. V lost 1 base to trimming and J lost 8 bases, with 20 bases between them. This CDR3 is built from 15 residues. Germline CDR1 DFQATT, CDR2 SNEGSKA (reference sequence).

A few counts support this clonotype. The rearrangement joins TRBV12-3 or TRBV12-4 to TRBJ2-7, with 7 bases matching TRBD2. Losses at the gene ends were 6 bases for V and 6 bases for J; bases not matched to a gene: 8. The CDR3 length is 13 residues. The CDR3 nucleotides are TGTGCCAGCAGCTGGGGGGGGGAAACCGAGCAGTACTTC. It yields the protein CASSWGGETEQYF.

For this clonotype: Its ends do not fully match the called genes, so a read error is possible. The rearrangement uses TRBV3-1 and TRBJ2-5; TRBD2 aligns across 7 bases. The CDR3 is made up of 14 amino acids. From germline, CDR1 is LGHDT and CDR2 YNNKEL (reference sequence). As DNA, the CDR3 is TGTGCCAGCAGCCAAGCTAGCGGATTAGAGACCCAGTCCTTC. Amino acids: CASSQASGLETQSF.

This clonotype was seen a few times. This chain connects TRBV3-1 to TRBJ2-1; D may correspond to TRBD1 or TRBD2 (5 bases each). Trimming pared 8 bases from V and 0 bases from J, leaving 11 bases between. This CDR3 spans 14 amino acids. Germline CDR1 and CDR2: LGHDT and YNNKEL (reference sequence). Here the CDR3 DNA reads TGTGCCAGCCGAGGGACCGCCTCCTACAATGAGCAGTTCTTC. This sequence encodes CASRGTASYNEQFF.

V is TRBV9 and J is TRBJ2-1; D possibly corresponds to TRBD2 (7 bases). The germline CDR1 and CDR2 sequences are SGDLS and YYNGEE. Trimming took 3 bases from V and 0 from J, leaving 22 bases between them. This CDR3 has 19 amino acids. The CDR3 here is CASSDTEGEGTGSYNEQFF. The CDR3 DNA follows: TGTGCCAGCAGCGATACCGAGGGGGAGGGCACGGGCTCCTACAATGAGCAGTTCTTC. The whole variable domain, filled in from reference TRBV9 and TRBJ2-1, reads DSGVTQTPKHLITATGQRVTLRCSPRSGDLSVYWYQQSLDQGLQFLIQYYNGEERAKGNILERFSAQQFPDLHSELNLSSLELGDSALYFCASSDTEGEGTGSYNEQFFGPGTRLTVL.

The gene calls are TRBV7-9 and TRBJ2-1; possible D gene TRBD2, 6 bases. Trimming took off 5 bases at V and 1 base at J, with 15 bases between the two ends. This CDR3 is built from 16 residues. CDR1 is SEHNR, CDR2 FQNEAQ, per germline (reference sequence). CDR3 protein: CASSLGTGTSYNEQFF. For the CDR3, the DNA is TGTGCCAGCAGCCTAGGCACCGGGACTTCCTACAATGAGCAGTTCTTC.

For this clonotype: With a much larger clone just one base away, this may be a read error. Here the CDR3 reads CASSSGDSPLHF. As DNA, the CDR3 is TGTGCCAGCAGCTCAGGGGATTCACCCCTCCACTTT. The gene calls are TRBV7-9 and TRBJ1-6; TRBD1 is a possible D gene (6 bases). Germline loops: CDR1 SEHNR, CDR2 FQNEAQ (reference sequence). V was trimmed by 4 bases and J by 8 bases, leaving 6 bases between them. This CDR3 region has 12 residues.

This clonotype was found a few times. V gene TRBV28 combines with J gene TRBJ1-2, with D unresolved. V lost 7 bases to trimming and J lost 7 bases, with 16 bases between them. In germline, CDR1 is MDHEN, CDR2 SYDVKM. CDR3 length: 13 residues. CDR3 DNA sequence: TGTGCCAGCACCGCACCCGGGTGGAGTGGCTACACCTTC. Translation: CASTAPGWSGYTF.

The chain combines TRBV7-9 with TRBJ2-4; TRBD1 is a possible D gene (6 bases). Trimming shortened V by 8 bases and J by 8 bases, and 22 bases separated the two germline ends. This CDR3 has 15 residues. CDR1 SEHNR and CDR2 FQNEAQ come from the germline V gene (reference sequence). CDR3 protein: CASGLPDSDLDIQYF. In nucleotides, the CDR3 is TGTGCCAGCGGGCTTCCGGACAGCGACCTAGACATTCAGTACTTC.